This TCR beta chain is drawn from a study of Ad26.COV2.S vaccination and SARS-CoV-2 variants. Study outcomes and limitations: Vaccine and placebo recipients had similar non-spike TCR breadth.

A remark on this clone: Its target is not known.

Regarding treatment: roughly 19 received Ad26.COV2.S at low or high dose, single or two shots; roughly five received placebo; per-sample allocation not given. Repertoires come from day 63 after the first vaccine or placebo injection. The protocol was immunoSEQ multiplex PCR, while the TCRdb copy is restricted to in-frame clones and leaves out a portion. The sample carries almost 400,000 clones, approximately 89% recorded once. Trimming pared 2 bases from V and 6 bases from J, leaving 5 bases between. Germline loops: CDR1 MNHEY, CDR2 SVGEGT. The CDR3 covers 12 residues. This chain connects TRBV6-2 or TRBV6-3 to TRBJ2-1; unclear D gene. The sequence was collected from a person aged 18 to 59 who received the Ad26.COV2.S COVID-19 vaccine or a placebo. This specimen consisted of peripheral blood, obtained in a trial of Ad26.COV2.S vaccine versus placebo. The CDR3 here is CASSYPSNEQFF. CDR3 coding DNA: TGTGCCAGCAGTTACCCCAGCAATGAGCAGTTCTTC.